This TCR beta chain is drawn from a study of cytomegalovirus exposure and HLA in healthy donors. V was pared by 5 bases and J by 10 bases, with 21 bases between. Germline values: CDR1 MNHEY, CDR2 SMNVEV (reference sequence). This CDR3 is built from 16 residues. 60 Vbeta and 13 Jbeta primers were used in PCR. TCRdb keeps only in-frame clones here, not all; method: immunoSEQ multiplex PCR. The sample lists 100,000 to 150,000 clones, 8.9% occurring once. The chain recombines TRBV27 with TRBJ1-6; a possible D gene is TRBD1 (6 bases). Sequencing was performed on PBMCs. The TCR originated in a woman in her 40s in good health and CMV-seropositive. DNA for the CDR3: TGTGCCAGCAGTCCTCCCCGGGGGGCGGGCGGATCACCCCTCCACTTT. It specifies CASSPPRGAGGSPLHF.